One and the same sample provided the 12 T cell receptor beta chains below, sequenced in a study of T-cell memory formation after mild COVID-19. TCRdb processed the 5' RACE reads anew with MiXCR; each CDR3 protein has one entry. The sample lists about 340,000 distinct CDR3 sequences, over 10% occurring once. Specimen: PBMCs or a T cell subset sorted from them (not recorded which). Receptors were obtained from a man between 18 and 29 years old who had mild COVID-19 (a few samples of this study predate the infection). Cell type and time point are not known.

This clonotype was seen more than once but under ten times. The genes are TRBV7-3 and TRBJ2-1; TRBD2 might be the D (5 bases). The CDR3 consists of 16 residues. The ends were cut back, 2 bases at V and 2 bases at J, with 13 bases in the middle. Germline loops: CDR1 SGHTA, CDR2 FQGTGA. CDR3 DNA sequence: TGTGCCAGCAGCTTATCCGTGGCGGGCCCCTACAATGAGCAGTTCTTC. This encodes CASSLSVAGPYNEQFF.

This clonotype has just a few counts. The chain recombines TRBV9 with TRBJ2-7; D gene ambiguous. Trimming took 4 bases from V and 2 from J, leaving 4 bases between them. CDR1 SGDLS and CDR2 YYNGEE come from the germline V gene. This CDR3 contains 11 residues. For the CDR3, the DNA is TGTGCCAGCAGCCAGACCTACGAGCAGTACTTC. It translates to CASSQTYEQYF.

This clonotype was counted between two and nine times. The chain recombines TRBV9 with TRBJ2-7, with a tentative D call TRBD1 (7 bases). This CDR3 comprises 15 residues. Germline loops: CDR1 SGDLS, CDR2 YYNGEE. V was cut by 4 bases and J by 2 bases, with 16 bases left in between. CDR3 sequence (DNA): TGTGCCAGCAGCCCTCGGGGGACAGAAACCTACGAGCAGTACTTC. This gives the protein CASSPRGTETYEQYF.

Only a few counts were recorded for this clonotype. The genes are TRBV6-6 and TRBJ2-1; the D is unclear. Germline CDR1 is MNHNY and CDR2 is SVGAGI (reference sequence). CDR3 length: 13 amino acids. Trimming stripped 0 bases from V and 10 bases from J, with 10 bases between. The CDR3 here is CASSYSASREQFF. CDR3 coding DNA: TGTGCCAGCAGTTACTCGGCAAGCAGGGAGCAGTTCTTC.

The chain couples TRBV5-1 to TRBJ2-3, with D possibly being TRBD1 (6 bases). The CDR3 is 16 amino acids. Germline V gene lookup returns CDR1 SGHRS and CDR2 YFSETQ. Trimming left V 4 bases short and J 9 bases short, with 24 bases between. DNA for the CDR3: TGCGCCAGCAGCCCTCCGGCAGGGGCGGTGAGGGGAACGCAGTATTTT. It translates to CASSPPAGAVRGTQYF.

In its sample, this clonotype was seen many times. The chain is built from TRBV5-1 and TRBJ2-3; TRBD2 is a possible D gene (5 bases). Deletions cut 0 bases from V and 3 bases from J, with 8 bases between. The CDR3 contains 14 residues. In germline, CDR1 is SGHRS, CDR2 YFSETQ. CDR3 amino acids: CASSLVEGTDTQYF. DNA for the CDR3: TGCGCCAGCAGCTTGGTAGAGGGTACAGATACGCAGTATTTT.

This clonotype appeared a few times. The CDR3 reads CSVGGQGTYEAFF. In DNA, the CDR3 is TGCAGCGTTGGGGGTCAGGGGACTTATGAAGCTTTCTTT. This chain joins TRBV29-1 and TRBJ1-1; possibly TRBD1 for D (6 bases). This CDR3 is built from 13 residues. Germline-derived CDR1 and CDR2 are SQVTM and ANQGSEA. Trimming shortened V by 4 bases and J by 7 bases, and 16 bases separated the two germline ends.

This clonotype showed up many times. The rearrangement links TRBV28 to TRBJ2-7; D may be TRBD2 (6 bases). Germline CDR1 and CDR2: MDHEN and SYDVKM. With 5 bases removed from V and 5 bases from J, the gap between germline ends came to 16 bases. The CDR3 is 14 residues long. The CDR3 DNA reads TGTGCCAGCAGTGCTCCAGGGAGGACCCACGAGCAGTACGTC. Its translation: CASSAPGRTHEQYV.

There are a few counts of this clonotype. The chain is built from TRBV27 and TRBJ1-6, with 7 bases lining up with TRBD1. Trimming cost V 6 bases and J 6 bases; bases outside gene matches: 5. This CDR3 spans 14 amino acids. Per germline, CDR1 MNHEY and CDR2 SMNVEV (reference sequence). The CDR3, as DNA: TGTGCCAGCAGGGGGACAGTTTTTAATTCACCCCTCCACTTT. It encodes CASRGTVFNSPLHF.

This chain uses TRBV24-1 with TRBJ2-1; 9 bases line up with TRBD1. This CDR3 is 16 amino acids long. The germline CDR1 and CDR2 sequences are KGHDR and SFDVKD. V lost 5 bases to trimming and J lost 10 bases; unmatched junction nucleotides: 14. The CDR3 reads CATSVVRRDRVYEQFF. In DNA form, the CDR3 reads TGTGCCACCAGTGTCGTCCGGCGGGACAGGGTTTACGAGCAGTTCTTC.

J is TRBJ2-3 and V is TRBV12-3 or TRBV12-4; a possible D gene is TRBD2 (5 bases). Trimming removed 7 bases at V and 2 bases at J, with 13 bases between. This CDR3 has 14 amino acids. The CDR3 is CASTPSGDTDTQYF. The CDR3 DNA follows: TGTGCCAGCACCCCGTCCGGGGACACAGATACGCAGTATTTT.

The chain joins TRBV7-2 to TRBJ1-2; no reliable D call. This CDR3 is built from 13 residues. Looked up from germline, CDR1 is SGHTA and CDR2 is FQGNSA. Trimming stripped 3 bases from V and 1 base from J, with 6 bases between. The CDR3 coding sequence is TGTGCCAGCAGCTTTTACATTAACTATGGCTACACCTTC. Its protein is CASSFYINYGYTF.